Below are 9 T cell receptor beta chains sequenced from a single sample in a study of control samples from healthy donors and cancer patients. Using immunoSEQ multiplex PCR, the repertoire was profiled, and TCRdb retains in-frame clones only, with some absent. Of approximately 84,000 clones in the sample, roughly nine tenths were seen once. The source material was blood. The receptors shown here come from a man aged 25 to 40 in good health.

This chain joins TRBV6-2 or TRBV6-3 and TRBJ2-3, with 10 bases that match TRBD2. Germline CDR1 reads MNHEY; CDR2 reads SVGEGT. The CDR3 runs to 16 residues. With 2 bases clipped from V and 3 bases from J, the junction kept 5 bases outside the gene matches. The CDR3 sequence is CASSYPAGGPTDTQYF. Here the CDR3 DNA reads TGTGCCAGCAGTTACCCAGCGGGGGGGCCAACAGATACGCAGTATTTT.

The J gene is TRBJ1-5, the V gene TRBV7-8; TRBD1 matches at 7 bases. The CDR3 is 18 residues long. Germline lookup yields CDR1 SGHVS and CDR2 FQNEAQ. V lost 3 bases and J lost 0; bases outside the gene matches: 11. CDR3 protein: CASSFQPEDRYSNQPQHF. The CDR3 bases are TGTGCCAGCAGCTTCCAGCCCGAGGACAGGTATAGCAATCAGCCCCAGCATTTT.

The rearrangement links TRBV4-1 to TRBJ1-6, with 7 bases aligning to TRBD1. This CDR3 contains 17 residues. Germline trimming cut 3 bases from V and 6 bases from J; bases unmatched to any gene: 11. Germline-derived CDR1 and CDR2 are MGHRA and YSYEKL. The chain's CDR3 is CASSHDSGDRVNSPLHF. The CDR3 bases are TGCGCCAGCAGCCACGACTCAGGAGACAGGGTTAATTCACCCCTCCACTTT.

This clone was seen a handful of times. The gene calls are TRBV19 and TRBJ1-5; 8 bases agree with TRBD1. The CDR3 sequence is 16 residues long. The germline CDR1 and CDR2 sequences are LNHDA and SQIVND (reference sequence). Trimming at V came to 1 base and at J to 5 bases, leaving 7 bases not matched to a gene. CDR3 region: CASSIGRDRWDQPQHF. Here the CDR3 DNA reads TGTGCCAGTAGTATAGGCCGGGACAGGTGGGATCAGCCCCAGCATTTT. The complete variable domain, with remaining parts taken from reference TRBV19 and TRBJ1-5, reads DGGITQSPKYLFRKEGQNVTLSCEQNLNHDAMYWYRQDPGQGLRLIYYSQIVNDFQKGDIAEGYSVSREKKESFPLTVTSAQKNPTAFYLCASSIGRDRWDQPQHFGDGTRLSIL.

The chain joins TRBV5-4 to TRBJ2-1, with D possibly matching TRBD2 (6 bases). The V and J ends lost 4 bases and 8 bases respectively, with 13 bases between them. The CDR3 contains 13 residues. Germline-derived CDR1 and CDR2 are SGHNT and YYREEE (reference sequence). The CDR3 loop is CASSQRANDEQFF. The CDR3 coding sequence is TGTGCCAGCAGCCAGCGGGCAAACGATGAGCAGTTCTTC.

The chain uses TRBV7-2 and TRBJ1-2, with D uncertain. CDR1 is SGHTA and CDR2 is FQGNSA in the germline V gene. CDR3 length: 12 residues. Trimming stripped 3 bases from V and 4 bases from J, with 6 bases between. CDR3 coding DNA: TGTGCCAGCAGCTTCCGGGGCTATGGCTACACCTTC. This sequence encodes CASSFRGYGYTF.

The CDR3 is CASSGQDTSSYNEQFF. DNA for the CDR3: TGTGCCAGCAGTGGCCAGGACACCAGCTCCTACAATGAGCAGTTCTTC. This sequence joins TRBV6-1 and TRBJ2-1, with a tentative D call TRBD1 (5 bases). From germline, CDR1 is MNHNS and CDR2 SASEGT. The CDR3 is made up of 16 amino acids. V lost 4 bases, J lost 0 bases, and 13 bases lay in between.

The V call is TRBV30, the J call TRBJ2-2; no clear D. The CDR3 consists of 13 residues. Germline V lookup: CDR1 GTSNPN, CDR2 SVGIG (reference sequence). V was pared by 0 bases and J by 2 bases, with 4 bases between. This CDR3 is CAWSVPNTGELFF. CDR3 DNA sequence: TGTGCCTGGAGTGTACCCAACACCGGGGAGCTGTTTTTT.

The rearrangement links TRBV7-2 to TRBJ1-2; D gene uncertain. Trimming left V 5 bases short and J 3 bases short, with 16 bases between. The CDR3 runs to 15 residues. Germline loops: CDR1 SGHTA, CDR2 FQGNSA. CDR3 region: CASSPLGIPDYGYTF. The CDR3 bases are TGTGCCAGCAGCCCCTTGGGTATCCCTGACTATGGCTACACCTTC. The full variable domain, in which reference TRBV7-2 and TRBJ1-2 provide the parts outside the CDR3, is GAGVSQSPSNKVTEKGKDVELRCDPISGHTALYWYRQSLGQGLEFLIYFQGNSAPDKSGLPSDRFSAERTGGSVSTLTIQRTQQEDSAVYLCASSPLGIPDYGYTFGSGTRLTVV.